The text below deals with one T cell receptor beta chain. The antigen remains undetermined. The record originates from a study of vaccination and CD4 T cells after COVID-19. Oncomine TCR Beta short-read sequencing was applied to DNA from cultured CD4+ T cells. TCRdb reprocessed the PCR reads with MiXCR, giving one entry per CDR3 protein. Altogether 13,000 or so distinct CDR3 sequences are present, roughly 44% being singletons, with the ten largest covering roughly 15%. The CDR3 runs 16 residues. Germline V gene sequence: CDR1 SEHNR, CDR2 FQNEAQ (reference sequence). V dropped 1 base and J dropped 8; count of bases not matched to a gene: 13. The treatment denotes: 10-day PBMC culture with coronavirus spike peptide pools or control peptides (ViraFEST assay).

The rearrangement links TRBV7-9 to TRBJ1-2, with TRBD1 matching over 7 bases. Source material: CD4+ T cells from blood, cultured in vitro. The source of this sequence is a human donor who had recovered from COVID-19. In nucleotides, the CDR3 is TGTGCCAGCAGCTTAGATTTTCAGGGGGGTAGCCGGGGCTACACCTTC. Translated: CASSLDFQGGSRGYTF.